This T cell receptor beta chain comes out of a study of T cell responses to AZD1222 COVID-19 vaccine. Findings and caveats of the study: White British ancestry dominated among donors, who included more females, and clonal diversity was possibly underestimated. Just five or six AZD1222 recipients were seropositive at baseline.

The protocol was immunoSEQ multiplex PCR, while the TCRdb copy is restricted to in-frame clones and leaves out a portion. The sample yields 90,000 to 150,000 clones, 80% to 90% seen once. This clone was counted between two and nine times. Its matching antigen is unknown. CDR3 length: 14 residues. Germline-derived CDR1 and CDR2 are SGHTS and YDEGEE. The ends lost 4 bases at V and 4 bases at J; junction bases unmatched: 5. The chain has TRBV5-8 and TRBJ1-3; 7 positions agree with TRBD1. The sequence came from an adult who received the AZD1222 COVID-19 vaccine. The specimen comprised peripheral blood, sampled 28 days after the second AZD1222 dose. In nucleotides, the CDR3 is TGTGCCAGCAGCAAGGGACAGACGGGAAACACCATATATTTT. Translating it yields CASSKGQTGNTIYF.